The source of this TCR beta chain is a study of T cell repertoires in ileal Crohn's disease. Clones were read by immunoSEQ multiplex PCR, and TCRdb kept only the in-frame ones, dropping some. The profile shows about 4,000 clones, 76% of them singletons. Broader study findings: Mucosal expansions were suggested to be mainly CD8 T cells.

Germline CDR1 LGHNA, CDR2 YSLEER. J lost 4 bases, V lost 1 base, and 6 bases had no gene match. The CDR3 contains 16 residues. Details on this clone: Its specificity is unknown.

The chain carries TRBV4-3 and TRBJ2-2, with 7 bases matching TRBD2. Input material: ileal tissue. This sequence originates from an adult with Crohn's disease. This CDR3 reads CASSQGGGVSTGELFF. The CDR3 DNA reads as TGCGCCAGCAGCCAAGGGGGAGGGGTTAGCACCGGGGAGCTGTTTTTT.